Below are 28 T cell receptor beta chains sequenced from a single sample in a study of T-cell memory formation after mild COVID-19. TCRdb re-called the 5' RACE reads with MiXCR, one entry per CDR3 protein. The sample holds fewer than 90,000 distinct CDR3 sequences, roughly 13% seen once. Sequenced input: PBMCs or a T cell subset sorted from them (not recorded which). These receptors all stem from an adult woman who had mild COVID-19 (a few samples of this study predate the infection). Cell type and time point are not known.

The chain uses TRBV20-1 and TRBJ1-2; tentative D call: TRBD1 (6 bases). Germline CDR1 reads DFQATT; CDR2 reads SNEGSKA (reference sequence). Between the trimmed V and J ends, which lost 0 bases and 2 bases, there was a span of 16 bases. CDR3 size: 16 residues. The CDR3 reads CSARDIRGPLNYGYTF. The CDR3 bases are TGCAGTGCTAGAGATATTCGGGGGCCTTTGAACTATGGCTACACCTTC.

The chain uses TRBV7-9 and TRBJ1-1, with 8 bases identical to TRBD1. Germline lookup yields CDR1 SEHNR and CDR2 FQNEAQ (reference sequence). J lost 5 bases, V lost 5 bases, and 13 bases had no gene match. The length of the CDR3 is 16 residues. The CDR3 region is CASSPRTGLIVTEAFF. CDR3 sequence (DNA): TGTGCCAGCAGCCCGAGGACAGGGTTGATAGTGACTGAAGCTTTCTTT.

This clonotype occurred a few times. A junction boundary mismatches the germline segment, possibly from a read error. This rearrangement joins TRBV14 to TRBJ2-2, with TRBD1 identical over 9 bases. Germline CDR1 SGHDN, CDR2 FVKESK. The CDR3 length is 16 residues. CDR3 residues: CASSQVGTGNTAELFF. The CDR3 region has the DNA TGTGCCAGCAGCCAAGTTGGGACAGGGAACACCGCGGAGCTGTTTTTT.

CDR3: CASSRGFSGANVLTF. The CDR3 DNA is TGTGCCAGCAGCCGGGGCTTTTCTGGGGCCAACGTCCTGACTTTC. This chain uses TRBV5-4 with TRBJ2-6; D tentatively fits TRBD1 or TRBD2 (5 bases each). The CDR3 contains 15 residues. Trimming took off 4 bases at V and 1 base at J, with 9 bases between the two ends. Germline values: CDR1 SGHNT, CDR2 YYREEE (reference sequence).

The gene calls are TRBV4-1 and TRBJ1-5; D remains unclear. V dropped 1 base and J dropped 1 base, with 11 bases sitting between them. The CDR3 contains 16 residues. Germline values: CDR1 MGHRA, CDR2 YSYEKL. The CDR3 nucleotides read TGCGCCAGCAGCCAAGGTCCAGGTACAAGCAATCAGCCCCAGCATTTT. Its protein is CASSQGPGTSNQPQHF.

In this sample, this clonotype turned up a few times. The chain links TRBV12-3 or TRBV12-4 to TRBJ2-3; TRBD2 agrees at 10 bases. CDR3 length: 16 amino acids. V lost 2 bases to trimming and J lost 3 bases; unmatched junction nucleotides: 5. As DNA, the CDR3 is TGTGCCAGCAGTTTAATGTCTAGCGGGGGAACAGATACGCAGTATTTT. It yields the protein CASSLMSSGGTDTQYF.

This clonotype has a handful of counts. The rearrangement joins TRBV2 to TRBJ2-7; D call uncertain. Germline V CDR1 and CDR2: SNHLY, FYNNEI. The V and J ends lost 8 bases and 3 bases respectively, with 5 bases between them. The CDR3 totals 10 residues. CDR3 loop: CASELYEQYF. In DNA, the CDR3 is TGTGCCAGCGAGCTCTACGAGCAGTACTTC.

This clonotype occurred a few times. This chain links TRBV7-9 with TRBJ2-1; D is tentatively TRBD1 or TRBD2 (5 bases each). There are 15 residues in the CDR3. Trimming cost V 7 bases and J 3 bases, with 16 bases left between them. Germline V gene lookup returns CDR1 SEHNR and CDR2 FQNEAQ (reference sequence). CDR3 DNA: TGTGCCAGCACTTCTAGCCTGGGGGACTACAATGAGCAGTTCTTC. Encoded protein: CASTSSLGDYNEQFF.

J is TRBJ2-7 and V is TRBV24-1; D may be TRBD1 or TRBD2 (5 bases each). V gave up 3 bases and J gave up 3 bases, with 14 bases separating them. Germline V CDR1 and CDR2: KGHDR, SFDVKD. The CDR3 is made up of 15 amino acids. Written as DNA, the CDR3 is TGTGCCACCAGTGATCCAGGTGCTGGGGGCTACGAGCAGTACTTC. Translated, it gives CATSDPGAGGYEQYF.

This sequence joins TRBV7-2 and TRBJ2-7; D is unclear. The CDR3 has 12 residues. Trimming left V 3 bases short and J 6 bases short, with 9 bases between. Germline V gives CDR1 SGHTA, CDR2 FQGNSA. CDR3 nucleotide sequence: TGTGCCAGCAGCTTTGGGGTTGGCGAGCAGTACTTC. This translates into CASSFGVGEQYF.

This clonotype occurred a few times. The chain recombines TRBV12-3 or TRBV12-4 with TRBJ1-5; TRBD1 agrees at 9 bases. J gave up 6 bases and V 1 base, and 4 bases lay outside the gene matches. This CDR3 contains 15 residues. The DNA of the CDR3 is TGTGCCAGCAGTTTAGACAGGGGGCTAGTTCAGCCCCAGCATTTT. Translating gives CASSLDRGLVQPQHF.

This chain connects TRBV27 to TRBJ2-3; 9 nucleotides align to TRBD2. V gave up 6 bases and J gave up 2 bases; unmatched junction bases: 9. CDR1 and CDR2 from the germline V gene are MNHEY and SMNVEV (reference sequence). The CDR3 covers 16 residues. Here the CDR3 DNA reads TGTGCCAGCAGACAGAGACTAGCGGCCCCCACAGATACGCAGTATTTT. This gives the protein CASRQRLAAPTDTQYF.

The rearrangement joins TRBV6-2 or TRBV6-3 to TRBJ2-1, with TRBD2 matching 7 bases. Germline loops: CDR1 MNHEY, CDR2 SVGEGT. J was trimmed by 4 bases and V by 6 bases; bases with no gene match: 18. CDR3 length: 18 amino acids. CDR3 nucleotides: TGTGCCAGCAGACACTTTCGACGCCTAGCGGACAAGTACAATGAGCAGTTCTTC. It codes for CASRHFRRLADKYNEQFF.

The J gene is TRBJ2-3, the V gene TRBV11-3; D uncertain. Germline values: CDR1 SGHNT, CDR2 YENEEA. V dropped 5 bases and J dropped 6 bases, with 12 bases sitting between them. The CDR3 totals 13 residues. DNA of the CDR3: TGTGCCAGCAGCCCCCCTTTATGGGATACGCAGTATTTT. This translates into CASSPPLWDTQYF.

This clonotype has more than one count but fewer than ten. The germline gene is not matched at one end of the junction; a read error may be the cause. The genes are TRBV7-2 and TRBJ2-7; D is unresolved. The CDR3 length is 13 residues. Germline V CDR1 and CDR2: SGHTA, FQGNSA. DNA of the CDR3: TGTGCCAGCAGCCCGAGGTACTCCTACGAGCTGTACTTC. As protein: CASSPRYSYELYF. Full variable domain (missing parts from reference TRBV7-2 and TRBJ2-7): GAGVSQSPSNKVTEKGKDVELRCDPISGHTALYWYRQSLGQGLEFLIYFQGNSAPDKSGLPSDRFSAERTGGSVSTLTIQRTQQEDSAVYLCASSPRYSYELYFGPGTRLTVT.

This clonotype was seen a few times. Here the CDR3 DNA reads TGTGCCAGCTCACCCGATCGACCACAAGAGACCCAGTACTTC. Residues: CASSPDRPQETQYF. J is TRBJ2-5 and V is TRBV18; D is uncertain. The CDR3 has 14 amino acids. The germline V and J ends were trimmed by 3 bases and 2 bases, with 10 bases remaining between them. Germline values: CDR1 KGHSH, CDR2 LQKENI.

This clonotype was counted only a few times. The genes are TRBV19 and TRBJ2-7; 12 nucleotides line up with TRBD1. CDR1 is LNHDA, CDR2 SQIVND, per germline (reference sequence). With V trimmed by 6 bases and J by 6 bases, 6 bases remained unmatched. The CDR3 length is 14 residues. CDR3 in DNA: TGTGCCAGTAGGCGGGACAGGGGGCCGGGCGAGCAGTACTTC. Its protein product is CASRRDRGPGEQYF.

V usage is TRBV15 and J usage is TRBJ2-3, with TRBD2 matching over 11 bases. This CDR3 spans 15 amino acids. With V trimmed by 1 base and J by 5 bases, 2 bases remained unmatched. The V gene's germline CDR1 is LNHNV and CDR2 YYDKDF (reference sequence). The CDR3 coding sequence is TGTGCCACCAGCAGAGTTGGACTAGCGGGAGATACGCAGTATTTT. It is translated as CATSRVGLAGDTQYF.

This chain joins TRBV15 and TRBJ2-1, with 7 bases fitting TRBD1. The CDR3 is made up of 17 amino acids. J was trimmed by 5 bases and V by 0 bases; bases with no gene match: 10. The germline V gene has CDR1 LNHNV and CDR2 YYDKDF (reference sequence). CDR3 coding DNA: TGTGCCACCAGCAGAGATGCAACGAGGGGGCTCCACAATGAGCAGTTCTTC. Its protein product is CATSRDATRGLHNEQFF.

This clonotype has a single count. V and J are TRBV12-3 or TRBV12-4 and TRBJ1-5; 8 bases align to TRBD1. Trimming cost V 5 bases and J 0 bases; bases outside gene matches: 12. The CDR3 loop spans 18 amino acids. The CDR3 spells CASSETEDRVYSNQPQHF. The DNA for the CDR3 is TGTGCCAGCAGTGAAACTGAGGACAGGGTATATAGCAATCAGCCCCAGCATTTT.

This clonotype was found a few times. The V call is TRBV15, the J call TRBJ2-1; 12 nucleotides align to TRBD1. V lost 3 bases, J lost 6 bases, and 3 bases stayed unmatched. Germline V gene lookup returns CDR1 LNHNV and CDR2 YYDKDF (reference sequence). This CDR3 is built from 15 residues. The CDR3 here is CATSRGQGAGNEQFF. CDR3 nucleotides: TGTGCCACCAGCAGGGGACAGGGGGCCGGCAATGAGCAGTTCTTC. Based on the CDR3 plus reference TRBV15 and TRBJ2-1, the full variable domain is DAMVIQNPRYQVTQFGKPVTLSCSQTLNHNVMYWYQQKSSQAPKLLFHYYDKDFNNEADTPDNFQSRRPNTSFCFLDIRSPGLGDTAMYLCATSRGQGAGNEQFFGPGTRLTVL.

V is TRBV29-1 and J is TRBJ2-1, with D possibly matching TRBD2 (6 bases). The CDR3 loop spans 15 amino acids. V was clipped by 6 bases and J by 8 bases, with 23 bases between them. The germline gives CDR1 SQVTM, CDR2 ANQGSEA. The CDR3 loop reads CSVDFPGLVPYEQFF. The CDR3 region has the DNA TGCAGCGTGGACTTTCCGGGACTGGTCCCCTATGAGCAGTTCTTC.

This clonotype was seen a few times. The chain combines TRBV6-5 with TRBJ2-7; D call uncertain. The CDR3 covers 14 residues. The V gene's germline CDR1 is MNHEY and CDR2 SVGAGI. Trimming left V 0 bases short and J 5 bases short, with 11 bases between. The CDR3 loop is CASSYSIGWDEQYF. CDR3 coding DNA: TGTGCCAGCAGTTACTCGATCGGATGGGACGAGCAGTACTTC.

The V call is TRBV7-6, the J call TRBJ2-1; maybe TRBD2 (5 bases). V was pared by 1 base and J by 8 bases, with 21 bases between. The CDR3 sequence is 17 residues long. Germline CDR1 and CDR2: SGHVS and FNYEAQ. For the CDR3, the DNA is TGTGCCAGCAGCTTAGGCTTACTAGAGCCCCGTGGTGATGAGCAGTTCTTC. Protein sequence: CASSLGLLEPRGDEQFF.

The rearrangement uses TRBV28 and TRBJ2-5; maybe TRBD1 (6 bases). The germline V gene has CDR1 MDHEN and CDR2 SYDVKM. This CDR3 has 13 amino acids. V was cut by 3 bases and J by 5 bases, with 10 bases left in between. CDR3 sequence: CASSLVQGETQYF. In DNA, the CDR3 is TGTGCCAGCAGTTTGGTACAGGGTGAGACCCAGTACTTC.

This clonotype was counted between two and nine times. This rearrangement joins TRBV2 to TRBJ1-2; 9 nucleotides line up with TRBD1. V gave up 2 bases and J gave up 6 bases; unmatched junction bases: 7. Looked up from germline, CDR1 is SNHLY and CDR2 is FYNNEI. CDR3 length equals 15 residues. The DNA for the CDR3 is TGTGCCAGCAGTGAAAAAGCTACAGGGGGCCATGGCTACACCTTC. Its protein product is CASSEKATGGHGYTF.

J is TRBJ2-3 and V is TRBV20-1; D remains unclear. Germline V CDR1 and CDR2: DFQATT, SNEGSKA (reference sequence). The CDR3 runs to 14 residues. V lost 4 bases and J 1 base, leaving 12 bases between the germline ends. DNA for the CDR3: TGCAGTGCTATCCGGAGAAGCGGCACAGATACGCAGTATTTT. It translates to CSAIRRSGTDTQYF.

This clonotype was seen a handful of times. The CDR3: CASSPNYNEQFF. CDR3 nucleotide sequence: TGTGCCAGTAGTCCTAACTACAATGAGCAGTTCTTC. The rearrangement uses TRBV19 and TRBJ2-1; D is ambiguous. Germline values: CDR1 LNHDA, CDR2 SQIVND (reference sequence). The length of the CDR3 is 12 residues. V lost 5 bases, J lost 3 bases, and 5 bases lay in between.